This T cell receptor (beta chain) is from a study of blood T cells in healthy people across ages. Study-wide findings and caveats: Age advanced and TCR beta diversity per million T cells fell, roughly linearly.

Germline lookup yields CDR1 SGDLS and CDR2 YYNGEE. With 3 bases removed from V and 7 bases from J, the gap between germline ends came to 7 bases. The CDR3 runs to 11 residues. Points on this clonotype: The antigen is unknown.

Using a J-beta primer mix together with a sample-barcoded 5' primer, a second PCR was run for roughly 7 to 11 cycles. In TCRdb, the 5' RACE reads were re-called with MiXCR into one record per CDR3 protein. The data hold around 800,000 distinct CDR3 sequences, with around half observed a single time. The chain joins TRBV9 to TRBJ1-2; D is unresolved. This clonotype was sampled from a man older than 75 in good health. The sample comprised blood. DNA for the CDR3: TGTGCCAGCAGCGCCGTTCGTGGCTACACCTTC. Its translation: CASSAVRGYTF.